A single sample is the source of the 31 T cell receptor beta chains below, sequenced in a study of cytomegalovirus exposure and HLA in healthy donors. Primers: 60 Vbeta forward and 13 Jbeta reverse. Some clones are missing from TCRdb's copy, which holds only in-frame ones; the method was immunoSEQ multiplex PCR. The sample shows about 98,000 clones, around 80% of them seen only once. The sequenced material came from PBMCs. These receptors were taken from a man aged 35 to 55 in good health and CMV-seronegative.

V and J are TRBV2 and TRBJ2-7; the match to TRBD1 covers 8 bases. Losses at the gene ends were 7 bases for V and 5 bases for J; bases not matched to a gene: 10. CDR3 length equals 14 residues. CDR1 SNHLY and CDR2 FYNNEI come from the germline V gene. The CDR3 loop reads CASMEDRVIHEQYF. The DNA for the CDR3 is TGTGCCAGCATGGAGGACAGGGTTATTCACGAGCAGTACTTC.

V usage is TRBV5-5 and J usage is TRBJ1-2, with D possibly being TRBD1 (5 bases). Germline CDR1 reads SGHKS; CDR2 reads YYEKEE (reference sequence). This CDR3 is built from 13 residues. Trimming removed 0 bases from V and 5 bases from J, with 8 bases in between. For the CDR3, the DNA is TGTGCCAGCAGCTTGGGGGACTTATATGGCTACACCTTC. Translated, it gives CASSLGDLYGYTF.

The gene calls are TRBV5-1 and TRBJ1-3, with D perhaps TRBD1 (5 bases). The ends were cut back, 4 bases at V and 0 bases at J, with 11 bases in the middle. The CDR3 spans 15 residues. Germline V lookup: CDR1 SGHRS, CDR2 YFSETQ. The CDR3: CASSAQVASGNTIYF. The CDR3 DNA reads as TGCGCCAGCAGCGCACAGGTTGCCTCTGGAAACACCATATATTTT.

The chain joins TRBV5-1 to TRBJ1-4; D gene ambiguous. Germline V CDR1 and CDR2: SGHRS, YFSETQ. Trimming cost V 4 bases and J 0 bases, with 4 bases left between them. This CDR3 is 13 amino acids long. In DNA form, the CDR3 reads TGCGCCAGCAGCCCTGCAACTAATGAAAAACTGTTTTTT. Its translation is CASSPATNEKLFF.

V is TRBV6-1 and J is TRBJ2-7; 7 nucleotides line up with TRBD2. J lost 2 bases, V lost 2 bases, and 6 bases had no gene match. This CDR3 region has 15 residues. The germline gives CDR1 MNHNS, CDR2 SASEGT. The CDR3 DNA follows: TGTGCCAGCAGTGAATGGCCTAGCGGAACCTACGAGCAGTACTTC. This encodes CASSEWPSGTYEQYF.

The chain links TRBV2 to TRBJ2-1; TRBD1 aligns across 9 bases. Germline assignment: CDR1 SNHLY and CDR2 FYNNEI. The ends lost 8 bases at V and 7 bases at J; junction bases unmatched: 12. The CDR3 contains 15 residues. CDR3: CASESLDRGGNEQFF. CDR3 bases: TGTGCCAGCGAATCCTTGGACAGGGGCGGTAATGAGCAGTTCTTC. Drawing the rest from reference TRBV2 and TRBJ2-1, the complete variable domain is EPEVTQTPSHQVTQMGQEVILRCVPISNHLYFYWYRQILGQKVEFLVSFYNNEISEKSEIFDDQFSVERPDGSNFTLKIRSTKLEDSAMYFCASESLDRGGNEQFFGPGTRLTVL.

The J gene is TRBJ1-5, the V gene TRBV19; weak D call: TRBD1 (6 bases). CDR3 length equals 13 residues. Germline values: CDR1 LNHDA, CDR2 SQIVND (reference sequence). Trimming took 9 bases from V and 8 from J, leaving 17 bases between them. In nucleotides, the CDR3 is TGTGCCAGCAAGGAGGGGGGGGCCAAGCCCCAGCATTTT. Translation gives CASKEGGAKPQHF.

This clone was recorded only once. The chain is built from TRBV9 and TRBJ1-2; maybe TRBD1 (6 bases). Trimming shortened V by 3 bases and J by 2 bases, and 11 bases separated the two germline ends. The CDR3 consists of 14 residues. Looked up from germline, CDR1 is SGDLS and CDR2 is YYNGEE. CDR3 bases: TGTGCCAGCAGCGGCCTGGGGGCCAACTATGGCTACACCTTC. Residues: CASSGLGANYGYTF.

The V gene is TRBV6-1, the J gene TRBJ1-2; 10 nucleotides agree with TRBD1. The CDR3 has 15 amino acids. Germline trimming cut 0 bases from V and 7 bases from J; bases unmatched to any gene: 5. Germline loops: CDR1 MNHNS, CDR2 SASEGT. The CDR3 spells CASSEADRGGGGYTF. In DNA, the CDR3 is TGTGCCAGCAGTGAAGCGGACAGGGGGGGTGGTGGCTACACCTTC.

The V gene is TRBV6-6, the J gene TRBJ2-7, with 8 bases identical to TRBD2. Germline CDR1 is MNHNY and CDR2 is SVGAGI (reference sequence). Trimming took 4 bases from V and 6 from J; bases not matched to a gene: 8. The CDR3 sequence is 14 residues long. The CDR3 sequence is CASSSTGGPAEQYF. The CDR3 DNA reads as TGTGCCAGCAGTTCTACGGGGGGGCCGGCCGAGCAGTACTTC.

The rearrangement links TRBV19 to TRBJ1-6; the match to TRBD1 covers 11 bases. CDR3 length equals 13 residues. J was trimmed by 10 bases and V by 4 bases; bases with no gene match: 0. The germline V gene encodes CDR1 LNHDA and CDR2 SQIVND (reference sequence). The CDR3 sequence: CASSRTGGSPLHF. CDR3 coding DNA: TGTGCCAGTAGTAGGACAGGGGGCTCACCCCTCCACTTT.

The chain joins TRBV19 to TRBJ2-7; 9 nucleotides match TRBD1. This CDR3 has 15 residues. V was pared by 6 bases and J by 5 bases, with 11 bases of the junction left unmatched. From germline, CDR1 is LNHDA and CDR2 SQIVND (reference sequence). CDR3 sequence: CASRKTGTGRNEQYF. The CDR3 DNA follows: TGTGCCAGTAGAAAGACCGGGACAGGGAGGAACGAGCAGTACTTC.

DNA of the CDR3: TGTGCCAGCAGCGGCCACAACGCCGGGGCCAACGTCCTGACTTTC. This codes for CASSGHNAGANVLTF. The chain carries TRBV9 and TRBJ2-6; D remains unclear. Germline CDR1 reads SGDLS; CDR2 reads YYNGEE. V was shortened by 3 bases and J by 4 bases, with 11 bases between the two germline ends. The CDR3 sequence is 15 residues long.

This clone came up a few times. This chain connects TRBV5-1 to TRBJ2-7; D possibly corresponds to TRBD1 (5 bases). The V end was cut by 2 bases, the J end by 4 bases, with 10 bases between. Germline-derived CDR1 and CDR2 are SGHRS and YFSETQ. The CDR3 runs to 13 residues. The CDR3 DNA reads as TGCGCCAGCAGCTTAGACAGTAAGTACGAGCAGTACTTC. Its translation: CASSLDSKYEQYF.

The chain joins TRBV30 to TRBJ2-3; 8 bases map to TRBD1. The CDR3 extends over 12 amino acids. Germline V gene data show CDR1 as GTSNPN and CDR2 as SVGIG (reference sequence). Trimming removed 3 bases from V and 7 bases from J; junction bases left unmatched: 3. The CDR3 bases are TGTGCCTGGAGCAGGGGGCAAAATACGCAGTATTTT. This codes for CAWSRGQNTQYF.

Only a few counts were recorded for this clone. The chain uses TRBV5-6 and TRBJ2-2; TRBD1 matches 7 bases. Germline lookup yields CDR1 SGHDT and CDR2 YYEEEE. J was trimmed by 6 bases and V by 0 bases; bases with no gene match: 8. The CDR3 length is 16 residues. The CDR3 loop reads CASSLGGTALPGELFF. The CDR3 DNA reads TGTGCCAGCAGCTTGGGGGGGACAGCCCTCCCCGGGGAGCTGTTTTTT.

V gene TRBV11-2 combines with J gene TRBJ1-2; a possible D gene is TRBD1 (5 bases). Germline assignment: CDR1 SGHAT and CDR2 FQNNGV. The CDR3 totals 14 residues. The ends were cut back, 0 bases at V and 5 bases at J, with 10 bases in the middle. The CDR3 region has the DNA TGTGCCAGCAGCTTAGAGTCAGGGTGGTATGGCTACACCTTC. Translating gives CASSLESGWYGYTF.

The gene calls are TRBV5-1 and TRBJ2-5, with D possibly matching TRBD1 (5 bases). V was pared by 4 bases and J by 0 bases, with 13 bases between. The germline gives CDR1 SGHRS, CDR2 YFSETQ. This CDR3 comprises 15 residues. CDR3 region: CASSLALTDQETQYF. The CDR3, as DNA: TGCGCCAGCAGCCTCGCCCTGACAGACCAAGAGACCCAGTACTTC. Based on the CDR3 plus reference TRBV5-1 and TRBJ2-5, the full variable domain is KAGVTQTPRYLIKTRGQQVTLSCSPISGHRSVSWYQQTPGQGLQFLFEYFSETQRNKGNFPGRFSGRQFSNSRSEMNVSTLELGDSALYLCASSLALTDQETQYFGPGTRLLVL.

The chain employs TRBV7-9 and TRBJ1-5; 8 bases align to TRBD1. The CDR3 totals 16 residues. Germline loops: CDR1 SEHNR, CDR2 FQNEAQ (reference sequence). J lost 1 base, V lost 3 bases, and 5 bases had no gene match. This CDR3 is CASSFWQGASNQPQHF. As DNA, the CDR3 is TGTGCCAGCAGCTTTTGGCAGGGGGCCAGCAATCAGCCCCAGCATTTT.

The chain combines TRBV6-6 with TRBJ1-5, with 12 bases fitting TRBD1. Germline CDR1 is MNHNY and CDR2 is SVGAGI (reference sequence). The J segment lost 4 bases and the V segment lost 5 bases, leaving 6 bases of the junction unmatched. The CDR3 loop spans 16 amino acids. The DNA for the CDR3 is TGTGCCAGCAGTCCCGGGACAGGGGGCCTGAATCAGCCCCAGCATTTT. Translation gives CASSPGTGGLNQPQHF.

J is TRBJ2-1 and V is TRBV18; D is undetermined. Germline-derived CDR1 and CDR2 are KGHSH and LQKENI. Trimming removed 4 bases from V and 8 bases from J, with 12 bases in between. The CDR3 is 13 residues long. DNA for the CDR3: TGTGCCAGCTCACGTCAGTCAGTTGATGAGCAGTTCTTC. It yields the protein CASSRQSVDEQFF.

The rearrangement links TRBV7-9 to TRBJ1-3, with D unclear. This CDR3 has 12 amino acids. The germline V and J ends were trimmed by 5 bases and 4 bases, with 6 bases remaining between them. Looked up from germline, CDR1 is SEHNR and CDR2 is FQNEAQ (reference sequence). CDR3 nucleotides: TGTGCCAGCAGCCAACAGGGAAACACCATATATTTT. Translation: CASSQQGNTIYF.

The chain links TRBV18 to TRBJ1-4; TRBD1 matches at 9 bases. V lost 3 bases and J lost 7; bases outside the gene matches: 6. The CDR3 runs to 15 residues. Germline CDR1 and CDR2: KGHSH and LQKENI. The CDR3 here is CASSPGTGRREKLFF. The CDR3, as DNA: TGTGCCAGCTCACCCGGGACAGGGCGGCGTGAAAAACTGTTTTTT.

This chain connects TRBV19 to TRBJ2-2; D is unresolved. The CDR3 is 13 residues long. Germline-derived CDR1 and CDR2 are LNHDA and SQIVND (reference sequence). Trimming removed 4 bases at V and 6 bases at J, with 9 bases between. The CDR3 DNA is TGTGCCAGTAGTACTCCACTTGCCGGGGAGCTGTTTTTT. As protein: CASSTPLAGELFF.

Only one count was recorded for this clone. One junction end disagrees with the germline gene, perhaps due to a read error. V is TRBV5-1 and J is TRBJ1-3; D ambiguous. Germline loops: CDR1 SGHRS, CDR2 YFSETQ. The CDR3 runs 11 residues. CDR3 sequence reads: CASSFYGGLGF. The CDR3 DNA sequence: TGCGCCAGCAGTTTCTACGGCGGTCTGGGTTTT.

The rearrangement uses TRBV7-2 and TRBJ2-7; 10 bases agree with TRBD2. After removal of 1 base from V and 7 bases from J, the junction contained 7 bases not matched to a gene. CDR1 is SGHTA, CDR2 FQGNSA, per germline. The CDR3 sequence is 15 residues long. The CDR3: CASSLGSGGSLEQYF. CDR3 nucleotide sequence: TGTGCCAGCAGCTTAGGTAGCGGGGGGTCGCTAGAGCAGTACTTC.

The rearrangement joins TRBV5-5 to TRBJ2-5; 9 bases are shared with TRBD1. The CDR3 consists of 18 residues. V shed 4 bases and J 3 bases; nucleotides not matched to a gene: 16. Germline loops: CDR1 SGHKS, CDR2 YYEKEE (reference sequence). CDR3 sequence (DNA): TGTGCCAGCAGCCCTTTAAACCGGGACAGGGTTGTGAAAGAGACCCAGTACTTC. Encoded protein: CASSPLNRDRVVKETQYF.

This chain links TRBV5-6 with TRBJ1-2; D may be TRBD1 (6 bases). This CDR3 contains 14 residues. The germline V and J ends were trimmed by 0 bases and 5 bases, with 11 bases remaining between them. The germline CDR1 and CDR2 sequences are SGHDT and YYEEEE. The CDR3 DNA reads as TGTGCCAGCAGCTTGGACGGACAGAGATATGGCTACACCTTC. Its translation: CASSLDGQRYGYTF.

CDR3 protein: CASSRGTAQNTDTQYF. CDR3 in DNA: TGTGCCAGCAGCCGGGGGACAGCCCAGAACACAGATACGCAGTATTTT. The chain recombines TRBV5-8 with TRBJ2-3, with D possibly being TRBD1 (7 bases). The length of the CDR3 is 16 residues. Trimming removed 4 bases at V and 2 bases at J, with 17 bases between. Germline V gives CDR1 SGHTS, CDR2 YDEGEE.

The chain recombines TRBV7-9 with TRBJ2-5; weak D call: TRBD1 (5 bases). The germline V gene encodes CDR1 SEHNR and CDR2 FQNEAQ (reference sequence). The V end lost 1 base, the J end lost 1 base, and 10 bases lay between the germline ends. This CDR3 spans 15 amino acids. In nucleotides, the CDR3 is TGTGCCAGCAGCTTAGTGGCCCAGGGCCAAGAGACCCAGTACTTC. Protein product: CASSLVAQGQETQYF.

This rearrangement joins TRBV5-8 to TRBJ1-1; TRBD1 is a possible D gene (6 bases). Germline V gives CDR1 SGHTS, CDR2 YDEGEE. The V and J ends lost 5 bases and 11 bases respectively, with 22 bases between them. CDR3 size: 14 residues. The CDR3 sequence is CASRPVLGALGAFF. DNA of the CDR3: TGTGCCAGCAGACCCGTGTTGGGGGCACTGGGGGCTTTCTTT.